This TCR beta chain came from a study of blood T cell repertoires in COVID-19. Germline V gene sequence: CDR1 ENHRY, CDR2 SYGVKD. The CDR3 runs 13 residues. V was pared by 4 bases and J by 7 bases, with 8 bases between. Measured with immunoSEQ multiplex PCR; TCRdb has only the in-frame clones, and not every one. The data contain 250,000 or so clones, less than 95% of them singletons. This sequence joins TRBV10-3 and TRBJ1-6; maybe TRBD1 (5 bases). The sequence was collected from a man aged 35-49 years who had been exposed to COVID-19. Sequencing was carried out using PBMCs or T cells enriched from blood (not recorded which). The CDR3, as DNA: TGTGCCATCAGTGTGAGACAGAATTCACCCCTCCACTTT. This encodes CAISVRQNSPLHF.